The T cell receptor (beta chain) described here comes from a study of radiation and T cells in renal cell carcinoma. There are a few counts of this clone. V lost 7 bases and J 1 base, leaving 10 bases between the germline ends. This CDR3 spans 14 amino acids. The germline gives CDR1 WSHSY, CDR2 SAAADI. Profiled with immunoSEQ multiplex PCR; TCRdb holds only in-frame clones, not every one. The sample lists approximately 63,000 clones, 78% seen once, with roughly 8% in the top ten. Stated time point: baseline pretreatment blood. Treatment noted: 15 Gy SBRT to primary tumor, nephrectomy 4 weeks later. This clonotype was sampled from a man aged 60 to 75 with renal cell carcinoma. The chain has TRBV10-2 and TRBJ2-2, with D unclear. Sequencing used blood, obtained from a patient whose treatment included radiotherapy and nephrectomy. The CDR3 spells CASNAGWNTGELFF. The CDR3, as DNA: TGCGCCAGCAATGCCGGGTGGAACACCGGGGAGCTGTTTTTT.